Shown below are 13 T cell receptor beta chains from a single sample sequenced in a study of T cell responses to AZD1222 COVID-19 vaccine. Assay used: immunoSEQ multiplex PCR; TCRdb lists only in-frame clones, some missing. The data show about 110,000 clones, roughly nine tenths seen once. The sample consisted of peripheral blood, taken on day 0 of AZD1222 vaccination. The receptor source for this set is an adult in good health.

CDR3 amino acids: CASSGSGQPQHF. CDR3 in DNA: TGCGCCAGCAGTGGCTCGGGTCAGCCCCAGCATTTT. V is TRBV10-2 and J is TRBJ1-5; D is uncertain. The V gene lost 4 bases and the J gene lost 6 bases, with 7 bases spanning the gap. This CDR3 has 12 residues. Per the germline V gene, CDR1 is WSHSY and CDR2 is SAAADI.

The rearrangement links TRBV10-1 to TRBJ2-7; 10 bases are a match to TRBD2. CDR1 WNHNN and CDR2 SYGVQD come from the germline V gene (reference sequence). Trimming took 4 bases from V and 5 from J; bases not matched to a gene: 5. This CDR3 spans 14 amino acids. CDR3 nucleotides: TGCGCCAGCAGTGTTAGCGGGAGGTTCCACGAGCAGTACTTC. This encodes CASSVSGRFHEQYF.

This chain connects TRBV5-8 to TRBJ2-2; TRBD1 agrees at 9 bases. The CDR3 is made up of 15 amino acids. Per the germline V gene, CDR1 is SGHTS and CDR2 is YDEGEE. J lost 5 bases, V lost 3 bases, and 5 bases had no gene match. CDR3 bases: TGTGCCAGCAGCTGGGGGACAGGGACGACCGGGGAGCTGTTTTTT. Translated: CASSWGTGTTGELFF.

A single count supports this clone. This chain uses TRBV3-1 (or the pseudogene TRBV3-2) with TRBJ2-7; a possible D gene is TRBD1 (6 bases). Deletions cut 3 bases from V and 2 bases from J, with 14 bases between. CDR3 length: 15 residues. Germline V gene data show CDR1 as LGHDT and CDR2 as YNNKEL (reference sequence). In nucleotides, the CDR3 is TGTGCCAGCAGCCAGGGACACGGCAGCGCCTACGAGCAGTACTTC. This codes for CASSQGHGSAYEQYF.

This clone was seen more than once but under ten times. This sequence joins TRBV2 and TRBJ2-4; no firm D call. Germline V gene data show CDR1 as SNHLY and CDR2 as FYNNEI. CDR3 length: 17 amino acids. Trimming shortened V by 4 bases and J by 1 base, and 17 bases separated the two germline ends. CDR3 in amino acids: CASSAPGWGSAKNIQYF. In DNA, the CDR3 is TGTGCCAGCAGTGCCCCGGGTTGGGGAAGCGCCAAAAACATTCAGTACTTC. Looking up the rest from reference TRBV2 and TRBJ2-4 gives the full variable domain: EPEVTQTPSHQVTQMGQEVILRCVPISNHLYFYWYRQILGQKVEFLVSFYNNEISEKSEIFDDQFSVERPDGSNFTLKIRSTKLEDSAMYFCASSAPGWGSAKNIQYFGAGTRLSVL.

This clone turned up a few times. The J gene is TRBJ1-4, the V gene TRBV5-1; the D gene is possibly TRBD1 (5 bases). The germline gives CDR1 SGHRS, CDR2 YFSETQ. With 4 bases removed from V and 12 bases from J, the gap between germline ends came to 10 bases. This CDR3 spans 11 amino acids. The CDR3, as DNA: TGCGCCAGCAGCCCCGGGACGGAACTGTTTTTT. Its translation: CASSPGTELFF. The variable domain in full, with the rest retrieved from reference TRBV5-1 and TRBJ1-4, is KAGVTQTPRYLIKTRGQQVTLSCSPISGHRSVSWYQQTPGQGLQFLFEYFSETQRNKGNFPGRFSGRQFSNSRSEMNVSTLELGDSALYLCASSPGTELFFGSGTQLSVL.

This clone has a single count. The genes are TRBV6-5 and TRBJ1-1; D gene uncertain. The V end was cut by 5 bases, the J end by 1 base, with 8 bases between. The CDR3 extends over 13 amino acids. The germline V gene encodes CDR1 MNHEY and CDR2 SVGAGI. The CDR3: CASSQRGNTEAFF. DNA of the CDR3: TGTGCCAGCAGTCAACGAGGGAACACTGAAGCTTTCTTT.

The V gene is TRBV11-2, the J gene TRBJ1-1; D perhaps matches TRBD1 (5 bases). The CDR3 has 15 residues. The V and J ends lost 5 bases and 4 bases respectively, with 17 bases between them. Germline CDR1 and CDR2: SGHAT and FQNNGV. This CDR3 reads CASSPSREGLTEAFF. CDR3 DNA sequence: TGTGCCAGCAGCCCAAGCAGAGAGGGGCTCACTGAAGCTTTCTTT.

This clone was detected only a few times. CDR3 sequence reads: CASKKGLAGDYEQYF. In nucleotides, the CDR3 is TGTGCCAGCAAAAAGGGACTAGCGGGGGATTACGAGCAGTACTTC. V gene TRBV3-1 (or the pseudogene TRBV3-2) combines with J gene TRBJ2-7; 14 nucleotides match TRBD2. The CDR3 spans 15 residues. Germline values: CDR1 LGHDT, CDR2 YNNKEL (reference sequence). V trimming: 7 bases; J trimming: 4 bases; junction bases outside the gene matches: 6.

DNA for the CDR3: TGTGCCAGCAGCTTTTCAACAGGGAGAGGAAACTATGGCTACACCTTC. This encodes CASSFSTGRGNYGYTF. The J gene is TRBJ1-2, the V gene TRBV5-5; tentative D call: TRBD1 (6 bases). V lost 2 bases to trimming and J lost 2 bases, with 16 bases between them. In germline, CDR1 is SGHKS, CDR2 YYEKEE (reference sequence). The CDR3 sequence is 16 residues long.

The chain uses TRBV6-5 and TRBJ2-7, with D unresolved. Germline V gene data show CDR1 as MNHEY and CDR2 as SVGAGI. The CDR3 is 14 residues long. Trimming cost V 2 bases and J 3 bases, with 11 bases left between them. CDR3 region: CASSYEQTYYEQYF. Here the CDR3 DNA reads TGTGCCAGCAGTTACGAGCAGACCTACTACGAGCAGTACTTC.

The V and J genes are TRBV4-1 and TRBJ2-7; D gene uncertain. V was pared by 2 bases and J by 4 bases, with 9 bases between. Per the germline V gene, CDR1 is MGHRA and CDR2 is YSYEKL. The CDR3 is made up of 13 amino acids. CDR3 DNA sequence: TGCGCCAGCAGCCAATCCGACCGTTACGAGCAGTACTTC. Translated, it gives CASSQSDRYEQYF.

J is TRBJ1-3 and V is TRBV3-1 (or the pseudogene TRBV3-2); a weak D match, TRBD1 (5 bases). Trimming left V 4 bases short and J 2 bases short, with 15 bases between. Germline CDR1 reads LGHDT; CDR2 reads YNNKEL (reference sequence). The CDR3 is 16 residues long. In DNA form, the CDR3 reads TGTGCCAGCAGCCCCCAGGGAGTAGGCACTGGAAACACCATATATTTT. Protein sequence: CASSPQGVGTGNTIYF.